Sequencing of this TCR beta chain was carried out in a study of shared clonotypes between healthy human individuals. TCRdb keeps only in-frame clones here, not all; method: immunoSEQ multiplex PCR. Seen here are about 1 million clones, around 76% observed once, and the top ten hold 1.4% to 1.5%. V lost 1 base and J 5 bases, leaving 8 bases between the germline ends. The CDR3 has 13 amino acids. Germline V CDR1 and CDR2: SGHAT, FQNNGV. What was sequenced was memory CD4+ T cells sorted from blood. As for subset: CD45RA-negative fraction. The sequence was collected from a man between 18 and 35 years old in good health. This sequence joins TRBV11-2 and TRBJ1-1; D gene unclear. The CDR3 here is CASSLVGFTEAFF. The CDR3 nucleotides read TGTGCCAGCAGCTTAGTAGGGTTTACTGAAGCTTTCTTT.